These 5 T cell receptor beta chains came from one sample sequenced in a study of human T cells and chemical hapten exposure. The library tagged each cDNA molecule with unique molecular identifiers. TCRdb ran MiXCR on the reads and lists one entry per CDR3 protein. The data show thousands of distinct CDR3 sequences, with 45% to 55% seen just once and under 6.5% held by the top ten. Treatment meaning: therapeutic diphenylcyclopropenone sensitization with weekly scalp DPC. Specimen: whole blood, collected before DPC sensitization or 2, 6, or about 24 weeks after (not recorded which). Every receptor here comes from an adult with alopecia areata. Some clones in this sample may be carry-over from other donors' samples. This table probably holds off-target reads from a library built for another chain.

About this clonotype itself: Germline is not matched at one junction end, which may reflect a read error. The CDR3 loop is CASSPRYILRASF. The DNA of the CDR3 is TGTGCCAGCAGTCCTCGTTACATTCTGAGGGCGAGCTTT. The V gene is TRBV9, the J gene TRBJ1-1; D not resolved. Germline CDR1 SGDLS, CDR2 YYNGEE. The length of the CDR3 is 13 residues.

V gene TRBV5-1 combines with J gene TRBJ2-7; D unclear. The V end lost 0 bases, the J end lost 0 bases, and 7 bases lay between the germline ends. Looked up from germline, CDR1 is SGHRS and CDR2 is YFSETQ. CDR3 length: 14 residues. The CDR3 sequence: CASSLGAGSYEQYF. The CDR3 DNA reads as TGCGCCAGCAGCTTGGGCGCCGGCTCCTACGAGCAGTACTTC.

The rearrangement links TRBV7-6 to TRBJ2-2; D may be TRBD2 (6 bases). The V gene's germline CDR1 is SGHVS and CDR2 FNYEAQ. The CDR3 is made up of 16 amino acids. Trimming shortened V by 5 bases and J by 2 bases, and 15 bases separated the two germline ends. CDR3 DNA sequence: TGTGCCAGCAGCCCGTGGGGGGACCACAACACCGGGGAGCTGTTTTTT. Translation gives CASSPWGDHNTGELFF.

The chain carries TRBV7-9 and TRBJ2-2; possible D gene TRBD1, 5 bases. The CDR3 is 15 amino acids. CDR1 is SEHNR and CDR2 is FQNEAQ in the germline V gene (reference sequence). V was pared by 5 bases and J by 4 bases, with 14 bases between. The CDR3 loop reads CASSIRTPRTGELFF. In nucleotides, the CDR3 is TGTGCCAGCAGCATACGGACACCTCGCACCGGGGAGCTGTTTTTT.

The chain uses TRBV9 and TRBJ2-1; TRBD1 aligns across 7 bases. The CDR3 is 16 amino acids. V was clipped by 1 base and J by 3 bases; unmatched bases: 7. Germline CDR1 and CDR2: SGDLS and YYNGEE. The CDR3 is CASSVIGQANYNEQFF. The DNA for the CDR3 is TGTGCCAGCAGCGTAATCGGACAGGCGAACTACAATGAGCAGTTCTTC.